These 12 T cell receptor beta chains were all obtained from the same sample, sequenced in a study of blood T cell repertoires in COVID-19 (dated by TCRdb to the early 2020s). Receptor amplification or capture employed the immunoSEQ multiplex PCR assay. TCRdb carries this immuneACCESS record with in-frame sequences only. Its versions omit some clonotypes, under half of them owing to an unresolved V gene in the studies checked, with the rest unexplained. In all, the sample holds 200,000 or so clones, and about 85% of those were seen once. 5.1% of the sample rests with the top ten. Input material: peripheral blood. The receptors here all came from a woman aged 55-70 years who had recovered from COVID-19.

CDR3 nucleotide sequence: TGCGCCAGCAGCTTGGATCGGGATTTAGCTTTCTTT. Amino acids: CASSLDRDLAFF. The chain is built from TRBV5-1 and TRBJ1-1; D ambiguous. The V end lost 0 bases, the J end lost 10 bases, and 10 bases lay between the germline ends. The CDR3 consists of 12 residues. Germline values: CDR1 SGHRS, CDR2 YFSETQ.

V usage is TRBV9 and J usage is TRBJ1-3; D might be TRBD1 (5 bases). Germline CDR1 SGDLS, CDR2 YYNGEE. V shed 5 bases and J shed 5 bases, with 11 bases lying between them. The CDR3 has 13 residues. The CDR3 sequence is CASSGADRNTIYF. CDR3 nucleotide sequence: TGTGCCAGCAGTGGGGCGGACAGAAACACCATATATTTT.

The gene calls are TRBV2 and TRBJ1-2; 12 nucleotides agree with TRBD1. Germline assignment: CDR1 SNHLY and CDR2 FYNNEI. The CDR3 covers 14 residues. V trimming: 6 bases; J trimming: 7 bases; junction bases outside the gene matches: 6. The CDR3 DNA sequence: TGTGCCAGCAGGGGACAGGGGGCGACCCCTGGCTACACCTTC. This translates into CASRGQGATPGYTF.

The CDR3 is CASSSRGRAYEQYF. The CDR3 region has the DNA TGTGCCAGCAGTAGCAGGGGTCGCGCCTACGAGCAGTACTTC. The J gene is TRBJ2-7, the V gene TRBV6-5, with a possible D match to TRBD1 (6 bases). The V and J ends lost 5 bases and 2 bases respectively, with 13 bases between them. The V gene's germline CDR1 is MNHEY and CDR2 SVGAGI. CDR3 length equals 14 residues.

V gene TRBV30 combines with J gene TRBJ2-3; 12 nucleotides agree with TRBD2. V trimming: 3 bases; J trimming: 2 bases; junction bases outside the gene matches: 15. Germline CDR1 GTSNPN, CDR2 SVGIG (reference sequence). The CDR3 spans 19 residues. CDR3 sequence reads: CAWSPILGLAGRYTDTQYF. CDR3 sequence (DNA): TGTGCCTGGAGCCCCATATTAGGACTAGCGGGGCGGTACACAGATACGCAGTATTTT.

The chain recombines TRBV5-1 with TRBJ2-5; 12 bases are a match to TRBD2. The CDR3 is made up of 16 amino acids. Germline V gene data show CDR1 as SGHRS and CDR2 as YFSETQ. Germline trimming cut 0 bases from V and 5 bases from J; bases unmatched to any gene: 5. CDR3 in amino acids: CASSLELAGGHETQYF. As DNA, the CDR3 is TGCGCCAGCAGCTTGGAGCTAGCGGGGGGGCATGAGACCCAGTACTTC.

V is TRBV19 and J is TRBJ2-7, with TRBD2 matching over 8 bases. From germline, CDR1 is LNHDA and CDR2 SQIVND (reference sequence). V lost 8 bases and J lost 1; bases outside the gene matches: 7. The CDR3 contains 14 residues. CDR3 sequence reads: CASQRTGGSYEQYF. The CDR3 coding sequence is TGTGCCAGTCAGCGCACGGGGGGGTCCTACGAGCAGTACTTC.

V usage is TRBV19 and J usage is TRBJ1-5, with 9 nucleotides matching TRBD1. CDR3 length: 14 amino acids. Germline trimming cut 7 bases from V and 5 bases from J; bases unmatched to any gene: 6. CDR1 and CDR2 from the germline V gene are LNHDA and SQIVND (reference sequence). For the CDR3, the DNA is TGTGCCAGTAATACAGGGGGCATGGATCAGCCCCAGCATTTT. Its translation: CASNTGGMDQPQHF. Supplemented by reference TRBV19 and TRBJ1-5, the full variable domain reads DGGITQSPKYLFRKEGQNVTLSCEQNLNHDAMYWYRQDPGQGLRLIYYSQIVNDFQKGDIAEGYSVSREKKESFPLTVTSAQKNPTAFYLCASNTGGMDQPQHFGDGTRLSIL.

This chain uses TRBV20-1 with TRBJ1-3; 7 bases are a match to TRBD1. Germline loops: CDR1 DFQATT, CDR2 SNEGSKA (reference sequence). This CDR3 spans 13 amino acids. V dropped 3 bases and J dropped 8; count of bases not matched to a gene: 7. CDR3 coding DNA: TGCAGTGCTAGTCCTCAGGGGGTGGACACCATATATTTT. It yields the protein CSASPQGVDTIYF.

The J gene is TRBJ1-2, the V gene TRBV4-2; D ambiguous. CDR1 is LGHNA and CDR2 is YNFKEQ in the germline V gene. The CDR3 is made up of 13 amino acids. Trimming cost V 5 bases and J 0 bases, with 7 bases left between them. CDR3 amino acids: CASSMAANYGYTF. CDR3 DNA sequence: TGTGCCAGCAGCATGGCCGCTAACTATGGCTACACCTTC.

The rearrangement uses TRBV4-1 and TRBJ2-1; 8 nucleotides agree with TRBD2. CDR1 MGHRA and CDR2 YSYEKL come from the germline V gene. This CDR3 contains 14 residues. The junction had 6 bases not matched to a gene; V was cut back by 2 bases and J by 9 bases. The CDR3 DNA reads TGCGCCAGCAGCCAACCCGGGACTAGGGGTGAGCAGTTCTTC. Translating it yields CASSQPGTRGEQFF.

The genes are TRBV19 and TRBJ2-1, with 9 bases identical to TRBD1. With V trimmed by 4 bases and J by 7 bases, 14 bases remained unmatched. Germline V gives CDR1 LNHDA, CDR2 SQIVND (reference sequence). This CDR3 has 17 residues. CDR3 DNA: TGTGCCAGTAGTACCCTGAGACAGGGGGAGAGGGGGAATGAGCAGTTCTTC. It specifies CASSTLRQGERGNEQFF. The full variable domain, rest sourced from reference TRBV19 and TRBJ2-1, is DGGITQSPKYLFRKEGQNVTLSCEQNLNHDAMYWYRQDPGQGLRLIYYSQIVNDFQKGDIAEGYSVSREKKESFPLTVTSAQKNPTAFYLCASSTLRQGERGNEQFFGPGTRLTVL.